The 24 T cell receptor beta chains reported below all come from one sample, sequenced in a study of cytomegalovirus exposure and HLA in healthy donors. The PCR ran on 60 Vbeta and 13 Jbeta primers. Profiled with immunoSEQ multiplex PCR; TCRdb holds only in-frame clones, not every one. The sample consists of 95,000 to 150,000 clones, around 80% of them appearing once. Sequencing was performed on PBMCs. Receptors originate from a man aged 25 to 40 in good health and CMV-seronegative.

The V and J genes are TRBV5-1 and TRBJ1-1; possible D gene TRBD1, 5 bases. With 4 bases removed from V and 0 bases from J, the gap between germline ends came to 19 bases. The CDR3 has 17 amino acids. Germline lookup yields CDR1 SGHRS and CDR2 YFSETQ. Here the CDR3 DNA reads TGCGCCAGCAGCCCAGGACATCAGAGTCCCATGAACACTGAAGCTTTCTTT. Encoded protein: CASSPGHQSPMNTEAFF.

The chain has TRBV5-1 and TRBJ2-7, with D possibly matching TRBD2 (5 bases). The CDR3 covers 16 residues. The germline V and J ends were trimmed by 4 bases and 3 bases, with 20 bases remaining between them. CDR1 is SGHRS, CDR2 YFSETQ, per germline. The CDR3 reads CASSPRRSGSLYEQYF. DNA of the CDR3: TGCGCCAGCAGCCCGCGGAGGTCCGGCAGCCTCTACGAGCAGTACTTC.

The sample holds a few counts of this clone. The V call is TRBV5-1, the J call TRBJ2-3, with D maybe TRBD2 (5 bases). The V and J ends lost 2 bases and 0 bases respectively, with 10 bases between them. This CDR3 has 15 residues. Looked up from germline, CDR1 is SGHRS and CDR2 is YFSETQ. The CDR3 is CASSLVRTSTDTQYF. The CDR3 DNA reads TGCGCCAGCAGCTTAGTCCGGACTAGCACAGATACGCAGTATTTT.

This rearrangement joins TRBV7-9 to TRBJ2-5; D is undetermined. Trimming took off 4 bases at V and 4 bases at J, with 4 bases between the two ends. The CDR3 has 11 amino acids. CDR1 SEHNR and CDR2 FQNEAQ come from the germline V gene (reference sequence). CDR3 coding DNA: TGTGCCAGCAGCTCCCTAGAGACCCAGTACTTC. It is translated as CASSSLETQYF. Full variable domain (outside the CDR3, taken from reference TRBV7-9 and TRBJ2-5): DTGVSQNPRHKITKRGQNVTFRCDPISEHNRLYWYRQTLGQGPEFLTYFQNEAQLEKSRLLSDRFSAERPKGSFSTLEIQRTEQGDSAMYLCASSSLETQYFGPGTRLLVL.

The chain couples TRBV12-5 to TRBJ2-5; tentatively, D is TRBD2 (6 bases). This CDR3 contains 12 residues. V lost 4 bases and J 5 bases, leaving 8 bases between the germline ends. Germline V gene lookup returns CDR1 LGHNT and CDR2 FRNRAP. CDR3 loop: CASGSEGETQYF. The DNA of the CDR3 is TGTGCTAGTGGTTCGGAGGGGGAGACCCAGTACTTC.

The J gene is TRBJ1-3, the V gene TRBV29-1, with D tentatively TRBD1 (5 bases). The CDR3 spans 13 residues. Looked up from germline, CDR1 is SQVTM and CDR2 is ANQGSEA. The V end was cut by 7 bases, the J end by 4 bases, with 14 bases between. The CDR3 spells CSATTGGGNTIYF. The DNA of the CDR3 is TGCAGCGCTACGACTGGGGGGGGAAACACCATATATTTT.

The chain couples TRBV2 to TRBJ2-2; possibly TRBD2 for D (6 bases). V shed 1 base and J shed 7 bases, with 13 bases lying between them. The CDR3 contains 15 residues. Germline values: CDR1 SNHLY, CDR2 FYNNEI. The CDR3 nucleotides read TGTGCCAGCAGTGAAGAGGGTGGGGGAGGCGGGGAGCTGTTTTTT. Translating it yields CASSEEGGGGGELFF.

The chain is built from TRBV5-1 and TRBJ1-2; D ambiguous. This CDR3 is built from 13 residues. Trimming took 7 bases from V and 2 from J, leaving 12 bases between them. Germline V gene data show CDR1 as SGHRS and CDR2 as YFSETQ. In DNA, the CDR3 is TGCGCCAGCGACCTGACGGGGAACTATGGCTACACCTTC. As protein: CASDLTGNYGYTF.

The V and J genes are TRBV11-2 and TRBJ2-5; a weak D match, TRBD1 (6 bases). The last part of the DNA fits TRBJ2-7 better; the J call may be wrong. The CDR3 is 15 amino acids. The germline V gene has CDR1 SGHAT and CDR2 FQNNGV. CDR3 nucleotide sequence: TGTGCCAGCAGCCCCCTTCAGGGGCTCTCCTACGAGCAGTACTTC. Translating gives CASSPLQGLSYEQYF.

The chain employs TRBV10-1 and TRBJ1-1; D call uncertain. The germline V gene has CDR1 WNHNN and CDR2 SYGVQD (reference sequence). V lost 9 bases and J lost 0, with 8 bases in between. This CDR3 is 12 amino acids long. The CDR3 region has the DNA TGCGCCAGGTCCAAAATGAACACTGAAGCTTTCTTT. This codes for CARSKMNTEAFF.

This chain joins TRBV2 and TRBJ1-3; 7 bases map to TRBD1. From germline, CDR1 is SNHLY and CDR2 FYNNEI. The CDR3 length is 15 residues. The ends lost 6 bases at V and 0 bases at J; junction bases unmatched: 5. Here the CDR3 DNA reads TGTGCCAGCAGCGGGGGACAGTCCTCTGGAAACACCATATATTTT. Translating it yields CASSGGQSSGNTIYF. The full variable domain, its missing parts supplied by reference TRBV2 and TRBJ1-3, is EPEVTQTPSHQVTQMGQEVILRCVPISNHLYFYWYRQILGQKVEFLVSFYNNEISEKSEIFDDQFSVERPDGSNFTLKIRSTKLEDSAMYFCASSGGQSSGNTIYFGEGSWLTVV.

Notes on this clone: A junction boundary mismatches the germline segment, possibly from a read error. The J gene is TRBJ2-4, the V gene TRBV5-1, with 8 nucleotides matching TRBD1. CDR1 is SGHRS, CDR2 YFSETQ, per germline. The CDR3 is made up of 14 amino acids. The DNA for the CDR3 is TGCGCCAGCAGCGACCCGGGGACAGGAAACAGTCAGTACTTC. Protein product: CASSDPGTGNSQYF.

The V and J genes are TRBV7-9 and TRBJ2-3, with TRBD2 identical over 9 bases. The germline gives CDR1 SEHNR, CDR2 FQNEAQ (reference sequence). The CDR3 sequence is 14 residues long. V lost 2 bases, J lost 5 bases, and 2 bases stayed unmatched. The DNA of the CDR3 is TGTGCCAGCAGCTTATCTAGCGGGGTAGATACGCAGTATTTT. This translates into CASSLSSGVDTQYF.

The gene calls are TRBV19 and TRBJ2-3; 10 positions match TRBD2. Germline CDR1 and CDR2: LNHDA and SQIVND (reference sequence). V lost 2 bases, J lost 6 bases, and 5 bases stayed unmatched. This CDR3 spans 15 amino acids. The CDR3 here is CASSIQLAGADTQYF. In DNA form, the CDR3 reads TGTGCCAGTAGTATACAGCTAGCGGGGGCGGATACGCAGTATTTT.

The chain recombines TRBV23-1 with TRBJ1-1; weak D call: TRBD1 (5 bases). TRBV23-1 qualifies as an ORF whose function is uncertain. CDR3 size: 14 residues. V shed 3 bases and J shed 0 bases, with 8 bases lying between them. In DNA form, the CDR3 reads TGCGCCAGCAGTCAGAGACAGATGAACACTGAAGCTTTCTTT. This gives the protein CASSQRQMNTEAFF.

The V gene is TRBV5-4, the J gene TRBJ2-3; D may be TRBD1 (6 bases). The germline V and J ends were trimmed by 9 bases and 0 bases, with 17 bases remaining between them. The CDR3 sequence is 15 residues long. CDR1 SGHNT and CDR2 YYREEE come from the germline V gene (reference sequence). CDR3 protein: CATRRGDTSTDTQYF. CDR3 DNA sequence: TGTGCCACCAGAAGAGGGGACACTAGCACAGATACGCAGTATTTT.

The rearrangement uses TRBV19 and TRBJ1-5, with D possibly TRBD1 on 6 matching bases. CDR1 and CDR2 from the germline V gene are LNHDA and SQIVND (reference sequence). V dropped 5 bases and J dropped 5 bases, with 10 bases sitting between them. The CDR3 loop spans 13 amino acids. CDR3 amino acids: CASSGQTDQPQHF. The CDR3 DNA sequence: TGTGCCAGTAGTGGACAGACAGATCAGCCCCAGCATTTT.

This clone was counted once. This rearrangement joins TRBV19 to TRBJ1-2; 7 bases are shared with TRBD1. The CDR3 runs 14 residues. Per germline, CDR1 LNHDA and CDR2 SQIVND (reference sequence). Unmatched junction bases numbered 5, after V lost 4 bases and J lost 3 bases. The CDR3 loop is CASSTPGTDYGYTF. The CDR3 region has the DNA TGTGCCAGTAGTACCCCCGGGACAGACTATGGCTACACCTTC.

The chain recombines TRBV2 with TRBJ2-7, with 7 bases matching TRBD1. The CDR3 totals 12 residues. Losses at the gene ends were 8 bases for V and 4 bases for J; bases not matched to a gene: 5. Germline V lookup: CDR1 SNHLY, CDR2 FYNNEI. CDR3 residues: CASGGQQYEQYF. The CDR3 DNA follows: TGTGCCAGCGGGGGACAGCAGTACGAGCAGTACTTC.

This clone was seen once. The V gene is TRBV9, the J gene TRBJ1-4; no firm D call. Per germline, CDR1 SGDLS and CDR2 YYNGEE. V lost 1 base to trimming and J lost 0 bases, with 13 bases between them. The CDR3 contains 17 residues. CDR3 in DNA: TGTGCCAGCAGCGTAAACCCAGTACAATCAACTAATGAAAAACTGTTTTTT. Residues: CASSVNPVQSTNEKLFF.

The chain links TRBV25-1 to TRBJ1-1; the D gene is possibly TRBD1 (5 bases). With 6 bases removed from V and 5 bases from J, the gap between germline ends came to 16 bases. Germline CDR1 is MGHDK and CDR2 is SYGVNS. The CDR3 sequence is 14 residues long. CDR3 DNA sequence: TGTGCCAGCAGCCCTATGGGGGGAGGGACTGAAGCTTTCTTT. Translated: CASSPMGGGTEAFF.

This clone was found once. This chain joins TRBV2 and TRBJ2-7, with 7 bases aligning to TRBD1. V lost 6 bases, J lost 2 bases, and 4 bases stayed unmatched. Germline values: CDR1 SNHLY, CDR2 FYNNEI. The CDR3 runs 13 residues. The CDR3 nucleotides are TGTGCCAGCAGGTTAGGGACAGCCTACGAGCAGTACTTC. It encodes CASRLGTAYEQYF.

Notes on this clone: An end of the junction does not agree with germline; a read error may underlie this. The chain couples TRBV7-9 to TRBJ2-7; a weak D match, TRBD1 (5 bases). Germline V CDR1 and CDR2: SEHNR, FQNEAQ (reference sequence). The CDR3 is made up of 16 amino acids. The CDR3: CSSSQKGAGYIYEQYF. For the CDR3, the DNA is TGTTCCAGCAGCCAGAAAGGGGCAGGGTATATTTACGAGCAGTACTTC. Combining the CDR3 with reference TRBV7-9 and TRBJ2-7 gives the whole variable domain DTGVSQNPRHKITKRGQNVTFRCDPISEHNRLYWYRQTLGQGPEFLTYFQNEAQLEKSRLLSDRFSAERPKGSFSTLEIQRTEQGDSAMYLCSSSQKGAGYIYEQYFGPGTRLTVT.

The CDR3 here is CASSEGGQGRYSQYF. CDR3 nucleotide sequence: TGTGCCAGCAGTGAAGGAGGACAGGGAAGGTACAGTCAGTACTTC. V and J are TRBV6-1 and TRBJ2-4; 8 bases line up with TRBD1. This CDR3 is 15 amino acids long. The junction had 11 bases not matched to a gene; V was cut back by 1 base and J by 12 bases. Germline-derived CDR1 and CDR2 are MNHNS and SASEGT.